Below are 26 T cell receptor beta chains sequenced from a single sample in a study of control samples from healthy donors and cancer patients. Repertoires were generated with immunoSEQ multiplex PCR, while TCRdb's copy carries only in-frame clones and drops some. The table shows roughly 120,000 clones, with around 90% occurring only once. The sequenced material came from blood. The receptors were sampled from a woman aged 70-85 years in good health.

The J gene is TRBJ2-2, the V gene TRBV19; 12 bases fit TRBD1. CDR3 length: 14 amino acids. V gave up 6 bases and J gave up 6 bases; unmatched junction bases: 2. Germline V gene lookup returns CDR1 LNHDA and CDR2 SQIVND (reference sequence). The CDR3 sequence is CASRGQGASGELFF. CDR3 coding DNA: TGTGCCAGTAGGGGACAGGGGGCGTCCGGGGAGCTGTTTTTT.

Regarding this clone: Given a much more abundant clone one base away, this may be a read error. The gene calls are TRBV27 and TRBJ2-7; 10 nucleotides match TRBD1. The CDR3 has 15 residues. Per the germline V gene, CDR1 is MNHEY and CDR2 is SMNVEV (reference sequence). CDR3 in DNA: TGTGCCAACAGTTTATTGGGGGGACAGGGGTACGAGCAGTACTTC. Its translation: CANSLLGGQGYEQYF.

V and J are TRBV5-5 and TRBJ1-6, with D tentatively TRBD1 (6 bases). V was clipped by 3 bases and J by 7 bases, with 17 bases between them. This CDR3 is 16 amino acids long. CDR1 and CDR2 (germline): SGHKS, YYEKEE (reference sequence). As DNA, the CDR3 is TGTGCCAGCAGCTCACCGCAGGGGATGGGGAATTCACCCCTCCACTTT. Encoded protein: CASSSPQGMGNSPLHF. Looking up the rest from reference TRBV5-5 and TRBJ1-6 gives the full variable domain: DAGVTQSPTHLIKTRGQQVTLRCSPISGHKSVSWYQQVLGQGPQFIFQYYEKEERGRGNFPDRFSARQFPNYSSELNVNALLLGDSALYLCASSSPQGMGNSPLHFGNGTRLTVT.

The gene calls are TRBV7-9 and TRBJ2-1; 8 positions agree with TRBD1. The CDR3 length is 14 residues. Germline CDR1 reads SEHNR; CDR2 reads FQNEAQ (reference sequence). V shed 5 bases and J 4 bases; nucleotides not matched to a gene: 4. This CDR3 is CASSQRQGYNEQFF. In nucleotides, the CDR3 is TGTGCCAGCAGCCAACGACAGGGGTACAATGAGCAGTTCTTC.

The V and J genes are TRBV5-4 and TRBJ2-5; 8 positions match TRBD1. The CDR3 length is 15 residues. With 3 bases clipped from V and 5 bases from J, the junction kept 9 bases outside the gene matches. Germline CDR1 reads SGHNT; CDR2 reads YYREEE (reference sequence). In DNA form, the CDR3 reads TGTGCCAGCAGCTCAAAGACAGGGGACGGGGAGACCCAGTACTTC. Translating it yields CASSSKTGDGETQYF.

The V call is TRBV18, the J call TRBJ1-1; D is unresolved. This CDR3 has 12 residues. Trimming took 3 bases from V and 1 from J, leaving 3 bases between them. Germline assignment: CDR1 KGHSH and CDR2 LQKENI. The CDR3 here is CASSPQNTEAFF. For the CDR3, the DNA is TGTGCCAGCTCACCCCAGAACACTGAAGCTTTCTTT.

The chain joins TRBV5-5 to TRBJ1-2; D ambiguous. The CDR3 covers 12 residues. The germline V and J ends were trimmed by 2 bases and 11 bases, with 13 bases remaining between them. Germline V gene lookup returns CDR1 SGHKS and CDR2 YYEKEE (reference sequence). For the CDR3, the DNA is TGTGCCAGCAGCTTTCCTGGCGGCGCTTACACCTTC. Translation: CASSFPGGAYTF.

The chain recombines TRBV15 with TRBJ1-1, with D maybe TRBD1 (5 bases). V lost 3 bases, J lost 1 base, and 9 bases lay in between. The CDR3 covers 14 residues. CDR1 and CDR2 (germline): LNHNV, YYDKDF (reference sequence). CDR3 loop: CATSRSTENTEAFF. CDR3 DNA sequence: TGTGCCACCAGCAGGTCGACAGAGAACACTGAAGCTTTCTTT.

This rearrangement joins TRBV11-2 to TRBJ2-3; 8 nucleotides align to TRBD2. V trimming: 6 bases; J trimming: 0 bases; junction bases outside the gene matches: 5. The V gene's germline CDR1 is SGHAT and CDR2 FQNNGV. The CDR3 contains 15 residues. The CDR3 nucleotides are TGTGCCAGCAGACCTACTAGCGGTAGCACAGATACGCAGTATTTT. Encoded protein: CASRPTSGSTDTQYF.

This clone was counted between two and nine times. This sequence joins TRBV3-1 (or the pseudogene TRBV3-2) and TRBJ1-4; D unresolved. Trimming stripped 1 base from V and 4 bases from J, with 10 bases between. The CDR3 is 15 residues long. CDR1 LGHDT and CDR2 YNNKEL come from the germline V gene (reference sequence). Written as DNA, the CDR3 is TGTGCCAGCAGCCAAGTTATGCTTCTTAATGAAAAACTGTTTTTT. Protein sequence: CASSQVMLLNEKLFF.

The genes are TRBV2 and TRBJ2-5; 10 bases map to TRBD1. The CDR3 has 14 amino acids. The germline V gene encodes CDR1 SNHLY and CDR2 FYNNEI. V was clipped by 7 bases and J by 5 bases; unmatched bases: 7. CDR3 nucleotide sequence: TGTGCCAGCAAAGCGACAGGGGGCTTGGAGACCCAGTACTTC. Translation: CASKATGGLETQYF.

This clone came up a few times. The J gene is TRBJ2-2, the V gene TRBV4-2; D may be TRBD2 (7 bases). Trimming took off 4 bases at V and 4 bases at J, with 10 bases between the two ends. CDR1 LGHNA and CDR2 YNFKEQ come from the germline V gene. The CDR3 has 14 amino acids. CDR3 DNA sequence: TGTGCCAGCAGCCCGCGGGGGCTCACCGGGGAGCTGTTTTTT. Residues: CASSPRGLTGELFF.

This chain uses TRBV12-3 or TRBV12-4 with TRBJ2-1, with D maybe TRBD1 (6 bases). V dropped 11 bases and J dropped 8 bases, with 19 bases sitting between them. This CDR3 spans 13 amino acids. The CDR3 spells CAQLGQGSDEQFF. The CDR3 DNA is TGTGCCCAGTTGGGGCAGGGGAGCGATGAGCAGTTCTTC.

The chain is built from TRBV6-5 and TRBJ1-2; 7 bases agree with TRBD1. Looked up from germline, CDR1 is MNHEY and CDR2 is SVGAGI. V was pared by 6 bases and J by 6 bases, with 7 bases of the junction left unmatched. The CDR3 spans 13 residues. The CDR3 DNA sequence: TGTGCCAGCAGCCGACAGGGAAGAGATGGCTACACCTTC. It encodes CASSRQGRDGYTF.

The chain recombines TRBV12-5 with TRBJ2-5; 12 bases are a match to TRBD1. V gave up 5 bases and J gave up 4 bases; unmatched junction bases: 8. Per germline, CDR1 LGHNT and CDR2 FRNRAP. The CDR3 has 16 amino acids. The CDR3 coding sequence is TGTGCTAGTGGTCACGGGACAGGGGGCATCGGAGAGACCCAGTACTTC. This encodes CASGHGTGGIGETQYF. Looking up the rest from reference TRBV12-5 and TRBJ2-5 gives the full variable domain: DARVTQTPRHKVTEMGQEVTMRCQPILGHNTVFWYRQTMMQGLELLAYFRNRAPLDDSGMPKDRFSAEMPDATLATLKIQPSEPRDSAVYFCASGHGTGGIGETQYFGPGTRLLVL.

The chain joins TRBV7-2 to TRBJ2-3; TRBD2 agrees at 8 bases. The CDR3 sequence is 17 residues long. V was pared by 5 bases and J by 5 bases, with 15 bases of the junction left unmatched. Germline CDR1 SGHTA, CDR2 FQGNSA. CDR3 sequence reads: CASSQKVRGGPRDTQYF. In DNA, the CDR3 is TGTGCCAGCAGCCAAAAAGTGCGCGGGGGGCCGAGAGATACGCAGTATTTT.

The rearrangement links TRBV12-3 or TRBV12-4 to TRBJ1-1, with no clear D. This CDR3 is built from 13 residues. V gave up 2 bases and J gave up 1 base, with 5 bases separating them. CDR3 loop: CASSLYKNTEAFF. The CDR3 DNA reads as TGTGCCAGCAGTTTATACAAGAACACTGAAGCTTTCTTT.

The chain combines TRBV3-1 (or the pseudogene TRBV3-2) with TRBJ2-7, with 8 positions matching TRBD2. Germline trimming cut 4 bases from V and 7 bases from J; bases unmatched to any gene: 15. The V gene's germline CDR1 is LGHDT and CDR2 YNNKEL (reference sequence). The CDR3 totals 16 residues. DNA of the CDR3: TGTGCCAGCAGCCCCTCCTTTAGCGGGGCGCCTAGGGAGCAGTACTTC. Residues: CASSPSFSGAPREQYF.

The rearrangement uses TRBV5-4 and TRBJ2-4, with D tentatively TRBD1 (9 bases). V shed 4 bases and J shed 1 base, with 21 bases lying between them. The CDR3 is 18 residues long. The V gene's germline CDR1 is SGHNT and CDR2 YYREEE (reference sequence). For the CDR3, the DNA is TGTGCCAGCAGCCCGGGGGGGACAGGGATTCTTGCCAAAAACATTCAGTACTTC. It specifies CASSPGGTGILAKNIQYF. Looking up the rest from reference TRBV5-4 and TRBJ2-4 gives the full variable domain: ETGVTQSPTHLIKTRGQQVTLRCSSQSGHNTVSWYQQALGQGPQFIFQYYREEENGRGNFPPRFSGLQFPNYSSELNVNALELDDSALYLCASSPGGTGILAKNIQYFGAGTRLSVL.

This clone was detected once. V and J are TRBV2 and TRBJ2-3, with 7 bases matching TRBD1. CDR3 length: 14 residues. Germline CDR1 is SNHLY and CDR2 is FYNNEI. The ends lost 4 bases at V and 4 bases at J; junction bases unmatched: 5. CDR3 sequence: CASSVQGESDTQYF. CDR3 sequence (DNA): TGTGCCAGCAGTGTGCAGGGGGAATCAGATACGCAGTATTTT.

With respect to this clone: At the DNA level, this CDR3 is encoded by other sequences in the same sample as well. This chain joins TRBV10-3 and TRBJ1-2, with 9 bases lining up with TRBD1. The CDR3 totals 17 residues. CDR1 is ENHRY and CDR2 is SYGVKD in the germline V gene. After removal of 0 bases from V and 5 bases from J, the junction contained 10 bases not matched to a gene. The CDR3 bases are TGTGCCATCAGTGAGTCAGGACAGGGGTTATCGGTGTATGGCTACACCTTC. Protein sequence: CAISESGQGLSVYGYTF.

The rearrangement joins TRBV6-2 or TRBV6-3 to TRBJ1-1; TRBD1 aligns across 10 bases. Germline CDR1 is MNHEY and CDR2 is SVGEGT. The CDR3 length is 15 residues. V was pared by 4 bases and J by 3 bases, with 5 bases of the junction left unmatched. As DNA, the CDR3 is TGTGCCAGCAGTTCCTCGGGGACAGGGGACACTGAAGCTTTCTTT. Amino acids: CASSSSGTGDTEAFF.

This clone showed up just a few times. The chain uses TRBV18 and TRBJ2-5; D possibly corresponds to TRBD1 (6 bases). Trimming shortened V by 2 bases and J by 4 bases, and 8 bases separated the two germline ends. The CDR3 is 13 amino acids. Germline V CDR1 and CDR2: KGHSH, LQKENI. The CDR3 spells CASSPGGPETQYF. Written as DNA, the CDR3 is TGTGCCAGCTCACCAGGGGGCCCAGAGACCCAGTACTTC.

In nucleotides, the CDR3 is TGTGCCAGCACTCAAAAGATAGAGCATTCACCCCTCCACTTT. Translation gives CASTQKIEHSPLHF. This chain joins TRBV27 and TRBJ1-6; no clear D. V gave up 7 bases and J gave up 8 bases, with 15 bases separating them. The CDR3 contains 14 residues. CDR1 and CDR2 (germline): MNHEY, SMNVEV (reference sequence).

The V and J genes are TRBV4-3 and TRBJ2-1, with 9 bases fitting TRBD2. The CDR3 loop spans 16 amino acids. The junction had 5 bases not matched to a gene; V was cut back by 1 base and J by 4 bases. The germline CDR1 and CDR2 sequences are LGHNA and YSLEER. In nucleotides, the CDR3 is TGCGCCAGCAGCCAAGTTTGGCGGGGGGGGTACAATGAGCAGTTCTTC. Its translation: CASSQVWRGGYNEQFF.

This rearrangement joins TRBV27 to TRBJ1-1, with a tentative D call TRBD1 (5 bases). V lost 4 bases and J lost 4, with 7 bases in between. Germline CDR1 and CDR2: MNHEY and SMNVEV (reference sequence). This CDR3 contains 12 residues. In DNA, the CDR3 is TGTGCCAGCAGTTGGGGGGGCACTGAAGCTTTCTTT. This codes for CASSWGGTEAFF.